This TCR beta chain was recovered during a study of Ad26.COV2.S vaccination and SARS-CoV-2 variants. Study in general: Once, or twice with 56 days between doses, Ad26.COV2.S was given intramuscularly. Regarding the study as a whole: Responses of spike-specific T cells (both CD8+ and CD4+) reportedly showed substantial breadth after vaccination. Compared with placebo recipients, vaccine recipients had higher spike-specific TCR breadth.

Using immunoSEQ multiplex PCR, the repertoire was profiled, and TCRdb retains in-frame clones only, with some absent. The repertoire includes some 350,000 clones, roughly 88% of them detected once, and roughly 6% sits in the top ten. As for this clone: The antigen is not known.

There are 17 residues in the CDR3. CDR1 and CDR2 from the germline V gene are SGHDN and FVKESK. Trimming took 0 bases from V and 0 from J; bases not matched to a gene: 7. The sample's treatment: approximately 18 received Ad26.COV2.S at low or high dose, single or two shots; roughly five received placebo; per-sample allocation not given. Sampling occurred on day 63 after the first vaccine or placebo injection. Donation was by an adult aged 18-55 years who was in Boston. The clonotype comes from a person between 18 and 65 years old who received the Ad26.COV2.S COVID-19 vaccine or a placebo. The rearrangement joins TRBV14 to TRBJ1-2; 7 bases align to TRBD1. The source material was peripheral blood, sampled in a trial of Ad26.COV2.S vaccine versus placebo. Written as DNA, the CDR3 is TGTGCCAGCAGCCAAGATCGTCTAGGGGGCCCTAACTATGGCTACACCTTC. Encoded protein: CASSQDRLGGPNYGYTF.